This T cell receptor beta chain is drawn from a study of blood T cell repertoires in COVID-19. Germline assignment: CDR1 MNHEY and CDR2 SVGAGI. This CDR3 spans 12 amino acids. The germline V and J ends were trimmed by 6 bases and 4 bases, with 9 bases remaining between them. The method was immunoSEQ multiplex PCR; TCRdb's version includes in-frame clones alone and lacks a portion of them. The sample lists fewer than 350,000 clones; 88% were seen once. Specimen: peripheral blood. V gene TRBV6-5 combines with J gene TRBJ1-2; D gene ambiguous. The source is a woman aged 25 to 39 with COVID-19, enrolled during active disease. This chain's CDR3 is CASRAAVYGYTF. CDR3 coding DNA: TGTGCCAGCAGGGCGGCGGTCTATGGCTACACCTTC.